A selection of T cell receptor beta chains follows, all from one sample in a study of OX40 agonist ivuxolimab in advanced cancers. Sequencing used immunoSEQ multiplex PCR; TCRdb keeps in-frame clones, though not all of them. Here the sample spans around 41,000 clones, roughly 91% being singletons. This specimen was CD4+ or CD8+ T cells sorted from blood, taken in a trial of the OX40 agonist ivuxolimab. These receptor sequences come from an adult with an advanced solid tumor such as melanoma, head and neck, liver or kidney cancer. Both conserved end residues are part of each CDR3. The D gene is left open where the match is weak.

D gene: NA; V gene: TRBV19; CDR3 protein: CASSIYQGSNEKLFF
D gene: NA; V gene: TRBV6-4; CDR3 protein: CASSDSGGPDTQYF
D gene: NA; V gene: TRBV6-1; CDR3 protein: CASSTYEAFF
D gene: NA; V gene: TRBV6-6; CDR3 protein: CASSLPNQPQHF
D gene: TRBD1; V gene: TRBV27; CDR3 protein: CASSKTGNYGYTF
D gene: NA; V gene: TRBV19; CDR3 protein: CASSGGPHEQYF
D gene: NA; V gene: TRBV14; CDR3 protein: CASSLGGWNTEAFF
D gene: NA; V gene: TRBV5-6; CDR3 protein: CASSFPSGRDTEAFF
D gene: NA; V gene: TRBV6-6; CDR3 protein: CASRAWTDYEQYF
D gene: NA; V gene: TRBV30; CDR3 protein: CALYGTPAYEQYF
D gene: TRBD1; V gene: TRBV19; CDR3 protein: CASSPKGGIGELFF
D gene: NA; V gene: TRBV30; CDR3 protein: CAWTTTEAFF
D gene: NA; V gene: TRBV27; CDR3 protein: CASSLTLGLYNEQFF
D gene: TRBD2; V gene: TRBV7-8; CDR3 protein: CASSLIRTSIVGEQYF
D gene: NA; V gene: TRBV7-2; CDR3 protein: CASSSLWDRDGTYEQYF
D gene: TRBD2; V gene: TRBV6-5; CDR3 protein: CASSYSRLAATEQYF
D gene: TRBD1; V gene: TRBV6-1; CDR3 protein: CAISVMRDRGFYGYTF